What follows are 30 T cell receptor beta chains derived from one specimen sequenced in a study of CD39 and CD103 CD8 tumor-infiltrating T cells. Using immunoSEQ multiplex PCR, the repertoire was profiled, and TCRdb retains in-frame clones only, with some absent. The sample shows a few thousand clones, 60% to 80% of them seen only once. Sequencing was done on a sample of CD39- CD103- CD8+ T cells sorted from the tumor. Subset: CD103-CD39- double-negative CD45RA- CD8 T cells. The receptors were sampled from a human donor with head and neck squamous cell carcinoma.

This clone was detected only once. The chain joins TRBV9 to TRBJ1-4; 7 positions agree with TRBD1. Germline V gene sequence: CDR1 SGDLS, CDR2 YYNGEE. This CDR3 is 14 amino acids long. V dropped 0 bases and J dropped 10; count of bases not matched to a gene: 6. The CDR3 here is CASSVAYRGGKLFF. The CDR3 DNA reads TGTGCCAGCAGCGTAGCTTACAGGGGCGGAAAACTGTTTTTT.

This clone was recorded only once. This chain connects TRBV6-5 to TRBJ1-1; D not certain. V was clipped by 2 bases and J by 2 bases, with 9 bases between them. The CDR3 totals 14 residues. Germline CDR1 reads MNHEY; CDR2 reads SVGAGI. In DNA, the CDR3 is TGTGCCAGCAGTTACGACGGACCTAACACTGAAGCTTTCTTT. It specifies CASSYDGPNTEAFF.

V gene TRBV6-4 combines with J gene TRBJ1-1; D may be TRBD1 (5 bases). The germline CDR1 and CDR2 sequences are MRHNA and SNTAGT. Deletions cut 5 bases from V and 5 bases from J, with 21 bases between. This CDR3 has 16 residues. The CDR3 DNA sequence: TGTGCCAGCAGTATCGGGACGCTAACCGATAGGACTGAAGCTTTCTTT. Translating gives CASSIGTLTDRTEAFF.

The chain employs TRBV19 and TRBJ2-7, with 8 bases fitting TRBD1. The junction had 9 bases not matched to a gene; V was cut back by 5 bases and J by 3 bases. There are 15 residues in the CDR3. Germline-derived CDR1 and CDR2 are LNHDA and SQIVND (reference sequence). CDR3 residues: CASSRYFGQGYEQYF. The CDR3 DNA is TGTGCCAGTAGTCGATACTTCGGACAGGGCTACGAGCAGTACTTC.

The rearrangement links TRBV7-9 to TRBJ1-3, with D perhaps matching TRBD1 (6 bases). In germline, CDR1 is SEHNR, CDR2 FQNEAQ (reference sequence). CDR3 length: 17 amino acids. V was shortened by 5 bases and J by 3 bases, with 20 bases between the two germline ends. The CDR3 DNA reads TGTGCCAGCAGCCAAGAACTACAGGGCGTCAGTGGAAACACCATATATTTT. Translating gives CASSQELQGVSGNTIYF.

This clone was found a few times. The DNA for the CDR3 is TGTGCCAGCAGCTTTCTGAAGTCAAACCGAAAAGATACGCAGTATTTT. Its translation is CASSFLKSNRKDTQYF. The chain joins TRBV5-5 to TRBJ2-3; D unclear. CDR3 length: 16 amino acids. Trimming took off 2 bases at V and 5 bases at J, with 18 bases between the two ends. Looked up from germline, CDR1 is SGHKS and CDR2 is YYEKEE (reference sequence). The full variable domain, completed using reference TRBV5-5 and TRBJ2-3, is DAGVTQSPTHLIKTRGQQVTLRCSPISGHKSVSWYQQVLGQGPQFIFQYYEKEERGRGNFPDRFSARQFPNYSSELNVNALLLGDSALYLCASSFLKSNRKDTQYFGPGTRLTVL.

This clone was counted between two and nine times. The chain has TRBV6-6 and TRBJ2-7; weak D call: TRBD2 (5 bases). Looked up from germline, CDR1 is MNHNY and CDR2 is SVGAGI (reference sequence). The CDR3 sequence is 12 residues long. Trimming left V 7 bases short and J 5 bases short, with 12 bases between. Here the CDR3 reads CASKVPGNEQYF. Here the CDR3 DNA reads TGTGCCAGCAAGGTCCCGGGGAACGAGCAGTACTTC.

CDR3 DNA: TGCGCCAGCAGCGTGGAGGCTTGGACAGATACGCAGTATTTT. This codes for CASSVEAWTDTQYF. This chain connects TRBV5-1 to TRBJ2-3; tentatively, D is TRBD2 (5 bases). The germline CDR1 and CDR2 sequences are SGHRS and YFSETQ. The CDR3 sequence is 14 residues long. Trimming removed 4 bases from V and 3 bases from J, with 12 bases in between.

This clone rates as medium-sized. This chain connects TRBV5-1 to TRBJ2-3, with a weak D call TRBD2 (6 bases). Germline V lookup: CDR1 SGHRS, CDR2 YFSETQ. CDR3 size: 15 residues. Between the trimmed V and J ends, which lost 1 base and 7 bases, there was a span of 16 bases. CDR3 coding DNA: TGCGCCAGCAGCTTGAAGGACGGGACTCGAAATACGCAGTATTTT. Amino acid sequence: CASSLKDGTRNTQYF.

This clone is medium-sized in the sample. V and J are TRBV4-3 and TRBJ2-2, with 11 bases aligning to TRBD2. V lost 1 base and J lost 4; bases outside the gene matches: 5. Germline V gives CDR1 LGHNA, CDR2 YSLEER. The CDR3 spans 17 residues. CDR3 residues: CASSQVISGGGTGELFF. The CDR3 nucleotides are TGCGCCAGCAGCCAAGTTATTAGCGGGGGGGGCACCGGGGAGCTGTTTTTT.

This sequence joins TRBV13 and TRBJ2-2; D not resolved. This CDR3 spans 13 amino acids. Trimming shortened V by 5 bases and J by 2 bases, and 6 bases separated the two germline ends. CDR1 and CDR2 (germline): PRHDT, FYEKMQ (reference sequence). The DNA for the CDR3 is TGTGCCAGCAGCCCCGGAAACACCGGGGAGCTGTTTTTT. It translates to CASSPGNTGELFF.

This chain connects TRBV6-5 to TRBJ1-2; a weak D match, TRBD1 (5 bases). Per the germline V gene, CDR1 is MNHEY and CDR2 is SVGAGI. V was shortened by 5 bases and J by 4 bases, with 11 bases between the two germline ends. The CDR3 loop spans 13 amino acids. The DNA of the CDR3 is TGTGCCAGCAGTCACCGGGGGGGCTATGGCTACACCTTC. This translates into CASSHRGGYGYTF.

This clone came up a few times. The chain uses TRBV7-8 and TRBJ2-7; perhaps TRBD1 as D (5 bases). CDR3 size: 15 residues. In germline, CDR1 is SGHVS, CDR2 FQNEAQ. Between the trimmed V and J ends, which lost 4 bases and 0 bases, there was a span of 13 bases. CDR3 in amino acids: CASSYRTVSSYEQYF. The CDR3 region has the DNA TGTGCCAGCAGCTACAGGACCGTTAGCTCCTACGAGCAGTACTTC.

The CDR3: CASSLSWGTSSNYGYTF. CDR3 nucleotide sequence: TGTGCCAGCAGTTTATCTTGGGGAACCTCTTCTAACTATGGCTACACCTTC. The chain recombines TRBV28 with TRBJ1-2; D is uncertain. Trimming stripped 1 base from V and 0 bases from J, with 15 bases between. Germline assignment: CDR1 MDHEN and CDR2 SYDVKM. The CDR3 length is 17 residues.

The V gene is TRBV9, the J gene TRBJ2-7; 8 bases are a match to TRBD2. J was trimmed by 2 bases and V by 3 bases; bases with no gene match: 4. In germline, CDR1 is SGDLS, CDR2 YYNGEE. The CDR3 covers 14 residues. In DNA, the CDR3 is TGTGCCAGCAGCGCCAGCGGGGGACCCTACGAGCAGTACTTC. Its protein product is CASSASGGPYEQYF.

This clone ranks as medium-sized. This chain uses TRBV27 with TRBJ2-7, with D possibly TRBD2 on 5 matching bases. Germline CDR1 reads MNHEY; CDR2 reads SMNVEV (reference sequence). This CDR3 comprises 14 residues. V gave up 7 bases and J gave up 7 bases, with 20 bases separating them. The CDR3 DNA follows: TGTGCCAGCAACCCCGGCACTCGTCCGGGAGAGCAGTACTTC. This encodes CASNPGTRPGEQYF.

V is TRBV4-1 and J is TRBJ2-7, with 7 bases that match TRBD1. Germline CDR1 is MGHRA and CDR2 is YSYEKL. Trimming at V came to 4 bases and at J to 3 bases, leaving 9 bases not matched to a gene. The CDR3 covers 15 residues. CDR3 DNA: TGCGCCAGCAGCCGATTGACAGGGAGTGACTACGAGCAGTACTTC. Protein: CASSRLTGSDYEQYF.

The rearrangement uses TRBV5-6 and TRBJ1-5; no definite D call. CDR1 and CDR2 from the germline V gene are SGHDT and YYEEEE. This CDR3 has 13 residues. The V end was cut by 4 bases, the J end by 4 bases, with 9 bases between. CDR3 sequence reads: CASSGRGNQPQHF. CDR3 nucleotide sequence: TGTGCCAGCAGCGGACGAGGGAATCAGCCCCAGCATTTT.

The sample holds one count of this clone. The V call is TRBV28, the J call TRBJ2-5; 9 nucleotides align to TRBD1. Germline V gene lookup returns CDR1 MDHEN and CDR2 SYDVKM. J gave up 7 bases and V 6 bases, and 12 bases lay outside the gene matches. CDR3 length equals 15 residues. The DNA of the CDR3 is TGTGCCAGCAGAACCTACAGGGGGCGTAAGGTGACCCAGTACTTC. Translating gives CASRTYRGRKVTQYF. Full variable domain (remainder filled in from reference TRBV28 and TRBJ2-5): DVKVTQSSRYLVKRTGEKVFLECVQDMDHENMFWYRQDPGLGLRLIYFSYDVKMKEKGDIPEGYSVSREKKERFSLILESASTNQTSMYLCASRTYRGRKVTQYFGPGTRLLVL.

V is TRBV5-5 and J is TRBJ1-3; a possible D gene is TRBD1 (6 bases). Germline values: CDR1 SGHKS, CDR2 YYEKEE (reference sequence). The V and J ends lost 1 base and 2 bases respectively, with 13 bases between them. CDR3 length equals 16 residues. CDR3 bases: TGTGCCAGCAGCTTGCCGGGGGCCCAGACTGGAAACACCATATATTTT. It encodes CASSLPGAQTGNTIYF.

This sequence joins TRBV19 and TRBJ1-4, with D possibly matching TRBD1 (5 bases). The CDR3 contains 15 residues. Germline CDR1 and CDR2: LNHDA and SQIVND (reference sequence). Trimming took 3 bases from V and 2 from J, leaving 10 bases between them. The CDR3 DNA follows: TGTGCCAGTAGTATGGCAGGGAGTACTAATGAAAAACTGTTTTTT. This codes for CASSMAGSTNEKLFF.

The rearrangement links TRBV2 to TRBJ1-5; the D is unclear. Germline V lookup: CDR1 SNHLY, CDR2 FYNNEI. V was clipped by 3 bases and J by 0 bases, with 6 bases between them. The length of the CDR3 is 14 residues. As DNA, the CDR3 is TGTGCCAGCAGTGAGGCATATAGCAATCAGCCCCAGCATTTT. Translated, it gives CASSEAYSNQPQHF.

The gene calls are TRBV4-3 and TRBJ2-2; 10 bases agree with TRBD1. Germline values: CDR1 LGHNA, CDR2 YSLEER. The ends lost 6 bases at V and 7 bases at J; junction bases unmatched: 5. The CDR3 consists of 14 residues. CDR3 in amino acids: CASSADRGRGELFF. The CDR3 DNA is TGCGCCAGCAGTGCAGACAGGGGGCGCGGGGAGCTGTTTTTT.

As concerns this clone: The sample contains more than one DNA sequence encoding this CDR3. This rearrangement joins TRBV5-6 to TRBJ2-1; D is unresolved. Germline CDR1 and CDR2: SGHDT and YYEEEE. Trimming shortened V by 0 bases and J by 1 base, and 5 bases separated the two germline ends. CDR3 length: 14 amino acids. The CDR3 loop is CASSLVSSYNEQFF. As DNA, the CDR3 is TGTGCCAGCAGCTTGGTGAGTTCCTACAATGAGCAGTTCTTC.

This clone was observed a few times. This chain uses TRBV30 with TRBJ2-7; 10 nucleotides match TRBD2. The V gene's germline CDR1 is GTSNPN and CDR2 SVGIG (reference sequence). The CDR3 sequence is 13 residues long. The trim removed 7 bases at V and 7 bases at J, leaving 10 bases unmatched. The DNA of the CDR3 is TGTGCCTTATCCGGGACTAGCGCAGGGGAGCAGTACTTC. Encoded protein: CALSGTSAGEQYF.

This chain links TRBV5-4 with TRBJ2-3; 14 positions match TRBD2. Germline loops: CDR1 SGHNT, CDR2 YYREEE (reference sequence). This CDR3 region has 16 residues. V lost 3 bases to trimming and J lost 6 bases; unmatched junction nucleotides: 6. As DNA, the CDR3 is TGTGCCAGCAGCTGGGGGACTAGCGGGGGACATGATACGCAGTATTTT. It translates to CASSWGTSGGHDTQYF.

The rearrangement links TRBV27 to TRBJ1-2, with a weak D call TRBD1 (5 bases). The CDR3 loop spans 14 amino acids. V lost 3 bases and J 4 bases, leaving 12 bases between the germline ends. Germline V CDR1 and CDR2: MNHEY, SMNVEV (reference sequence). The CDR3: CASSLGVSSYGYTF. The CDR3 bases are TGTGCCAGCAGTTTGGGGGTCTCCTCCTATGGCTACACCTTC.

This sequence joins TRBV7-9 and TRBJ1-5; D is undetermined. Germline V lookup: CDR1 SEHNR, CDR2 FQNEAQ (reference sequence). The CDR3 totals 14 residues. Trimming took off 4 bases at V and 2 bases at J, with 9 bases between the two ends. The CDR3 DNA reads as TGTGCCAGCAGCTCCCAGTGGGGCAATCAGCCCCAGCATTTT. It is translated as CASSSQWGNQPQHF.

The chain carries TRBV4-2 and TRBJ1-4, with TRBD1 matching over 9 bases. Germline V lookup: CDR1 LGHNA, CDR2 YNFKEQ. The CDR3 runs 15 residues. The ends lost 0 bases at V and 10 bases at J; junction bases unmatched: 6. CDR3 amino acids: CASSQEGQGRGKLFF. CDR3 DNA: TGTGCCAGCAGCCAAGAGGGACAGGGCCGGGGAAAACTGTTTTTT.

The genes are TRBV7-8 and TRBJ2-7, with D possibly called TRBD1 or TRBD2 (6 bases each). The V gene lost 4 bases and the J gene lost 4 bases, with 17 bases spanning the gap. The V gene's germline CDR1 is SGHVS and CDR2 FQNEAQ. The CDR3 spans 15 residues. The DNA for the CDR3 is TGTGCCAGCAGCTCGGGGGCCAGCGCGGCGTACGAGCAGTACTTC. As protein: CASSSGASAAYEQYF. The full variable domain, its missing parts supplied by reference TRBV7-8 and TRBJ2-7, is GAGVSQSPRYKVAKRGQDVALRCDPISGHVSLFWYQQALGQGPEFLTYFQNEAQLDKSGLPSDRFFAERPEGSVSTLKIQRTQQEDSAVYLCASSSGASAAYEQYFGPGTRLTVT.